Sequencing of this TCR beta chain was carried out in a study of T cell responses to AZD1222 COVID-19 vaccine. Study conclusions and caveats: Spike regions recognized by vaccine-associated CD4 TCRs spanned the protein, led by 160-218 and 743-854. Two AZD1222 administrations were followed by greater Spike-specific TCR breadth and depth.

Worth noting for this clone: What it binds is not known.

Assay: immunoSEQ multiplex PCR; the TCRdb copy retains only in-frame clones and omits some. The data show 65,000 to 95,000 clones, with 92% seen just once and roughly 6.8% held by the top ten. The CDR3 spans 13 residues. Trimming took off 5 bases at V and 2 bases at J, with 9 bases between the two ends. The clonotype was recovered from an adult in good health. The sample was peripheral blood, taken on day 0 of MenACWY control vaccination. J is TRBJ2-5 and V is TRBV12-3 or TRBV12-4, with D perhaps matching TRBD1 or TRBD2 (5 bases each). Here the CDR3 DNA reads TGTGCCAGCAGTGGGGGTAGTCAAGAGACCCAGTACTTC. Encoded protein: CASSGGSQETQYF.